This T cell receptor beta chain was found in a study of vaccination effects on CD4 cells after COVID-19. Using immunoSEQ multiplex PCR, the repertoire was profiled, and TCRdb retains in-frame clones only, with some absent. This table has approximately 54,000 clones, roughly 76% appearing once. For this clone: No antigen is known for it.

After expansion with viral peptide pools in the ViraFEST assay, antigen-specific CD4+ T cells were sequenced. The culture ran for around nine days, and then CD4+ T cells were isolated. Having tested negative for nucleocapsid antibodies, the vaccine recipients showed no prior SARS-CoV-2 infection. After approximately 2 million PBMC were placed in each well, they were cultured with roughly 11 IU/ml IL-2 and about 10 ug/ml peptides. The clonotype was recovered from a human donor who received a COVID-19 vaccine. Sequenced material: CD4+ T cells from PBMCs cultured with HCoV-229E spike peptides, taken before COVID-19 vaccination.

The CDR3 loop is CASGLTPSAFGSNQPQHF. DNA for the CDR3: TGTGCTAGTGGTTTGACGCCCTCGGCGTTCGGTAGCAATCAGCCCCAGCATTTT. This rearrangement joins TRBV12-5 to TRBJ1-5; the D is unclear. This CDR3 is built from 18 residues. V dropped 2 bases and J dropped 0 bases, with 17 bases sitting between them. Germline assignment: CDR1 LGHNT and CDR2 FRNRAP.